A single sample is the source of the 9 T cell receptor beta chains below, sequenced in a study of T cells in Graves' hyperthyroidism and ophthalmopathy. It was RNA transcripts that yielded the amplified TCR beta CDR3 regions. HTBI primers were employed in a first-round RT-PCR of the TCR CDR3. TCRdb reprocessed the multiplex PCR reads via MiXCR and lists one record per CDR3 protein. Here the sample spans roughly 840,000 distinct CDR3 sequences, roughly 40% being singletons. The material sequenced was blood. All receptors derive from a man younger than 30 with Graves' hyperthyroidism.

The V and J genes are TRBV5-4 and TRBJ1-1; D gene ambiguous. V was trimmed by 4 bases and J by 1 base, leaving 11 bases between them. The CDR3 is 14 residues long. Looked up from germline, CDR1 is SGHNT and CDR2 is YYREEE (reference sequence). CDR3 nucleotide sequence: TGTGCCAGCAGCCAACGGGTCGGGAACACTGAAGCTTTCTTT. It translates to CASSQRVGNTEAFF.

The V and J genes are TRBV12-3 or TRBV12-4 and TRBJ2-2; D may match TRBD1 or TRBD2 (6 bases each). V gave up 3 bases and J gave up 5 bases, with 16 bases separating them. This CDR3 is built from 16 residues. The CDR3 spells CASSFIRVGGTGELFF. Here the CDR3 DNA reads TGTGCCAGCAGTTTCATCCGAGTAGGGGGGACCGGGGAGCTGTTTTTT.

V is TRBV6-5 and J is TRBJ2-5, with D perhaps TRBD1 (6 bases). Trimming took 7 bases from V and 1 from J, leaving 16 bases between them. The germline gives CDR1 MNHEY, CDR2 SVGAGI. The CDR3 consists of 15 residues. The CDR3 region is CASILWQGSQETQYF. The CDR3 nucleotides read TGTGCCAGCATTTTGTGGCAGGGGAGCCAAGAGACCCAGTACTTC.

In DNA, the CDR3 is TGCAGTGCTAGAATCGCGGGTTCCTACGAGCAGTACTTC. It encodes CSARIAGSYEQYF. The chain couples TRBV20-1 to TRBJ2-7, with D possibly TRBD2 on 5 matching bases. The germline V gene encodes CDR1 DFQATT and CDR2 SNEGSKA (reference sequence). The CDR3 is made up of 13 amino acids. Trimming took off 2 bases at V and 1 base at J, with 9 bases between the two ends.

J is TRBJ1-5 and V is TRBV19, with 7 bases that match TRBD1. The J segment lost 4 bases and the V segment lost 0 bases, leaving 3 bases of the junction unmatched. This CDR3 has 15 residues. Germline CDR1 LNHDA, CDR2 SQIVND (reference sequence). CDR3 amino acids: CASSIDPGGNQPQHF. CDR3 in DNA: TGTGCCAGTAGTATAGATCCAGGGGGAAATCAGCCCCAGCATTTT.

The sample holds many counts of this clonotype. The genes are TRBV15 and TRBJ1-4, with 12 bases identical to TRBD1. The V and J ends lost 2 bases and 5 bases, in that order; junction bases with no gene match: 3. CDR3 size: 16 residues. Germline values: CDR1 LNHNV, CDR2 YYDKDF (reference sequence). CDR3 amino acids: CATSRSGTGGNEKLFF. CDR3 in DNA: TGTGCCACCAGCAGATCAGGGACAGGGGGCAATGAAAAACTGTTTTTT.

V gene TRBV15 combines with J gene TRBJ2-7, with D maybe TRBD2 (6 bases). Trimming took 1 base from V and 2 from J, leaving 12 bases between them. Germline V lookup: CDR1 LNHNV, CDR2 YYDKDF (reference sequence). The CDR3 runs to 15 residues. CDR3 sequence: CATSRVRGITYEQYF. The CDR3 nucleotides read TGTGCCACCAGCAGAGTACGGGGGATTACCTACGAGCAGTACTTC.

For the CDR3, the DNA is TGTGCCAGCAGCTCTCTCGGACAGATTTATGGCTACACCTTC. As protein: CASSSLGQIYGYTF. This chain uses TRBV11-2 with TRBJ1-2; possible D gene TRBD1, 6 bases. CDR1 and CDR2 (germline): SGHAT, FQNNGV. V was shortened by 4 bases and J by 5 bases, with 14 bases between the two germline ends. This CDR3 contains 14 residues.

This clonotype was seen many times. J is TRBJ1-5 and V is TRBV12-3 or TRBV12-4; D possibly corresponds to TRBD1 (5 bases). The CDR3 sequence is 12 residues long. The V end lost 7 bases, the J end lost 7 bases, and 11 bases lay between the germline ends. The CDR3 DNA sequence: TGTGCCAGCACAGCAGGGCACCAGCCCCAGCATTTT. Protein sequence: CASTAGHQPQHF.